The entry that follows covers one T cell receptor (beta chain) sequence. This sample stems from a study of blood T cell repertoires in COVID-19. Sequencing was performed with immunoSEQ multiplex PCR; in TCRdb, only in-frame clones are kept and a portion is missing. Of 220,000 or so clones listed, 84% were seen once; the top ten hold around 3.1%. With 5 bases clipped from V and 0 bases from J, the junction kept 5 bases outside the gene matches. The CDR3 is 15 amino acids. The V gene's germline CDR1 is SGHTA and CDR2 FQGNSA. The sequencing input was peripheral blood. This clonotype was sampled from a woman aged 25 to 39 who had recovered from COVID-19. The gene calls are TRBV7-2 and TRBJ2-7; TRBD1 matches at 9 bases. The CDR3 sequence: CASSGGQGSSYEQYF. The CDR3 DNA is TGTGCCAGCAGCGGAGGACAGGGGAGCTCCTACGAGCAGTACTTC.